Listed below are T cell receptor beta chains from one sample, sequenced in a study of blood T cell repertoires in COVID-19. Some clones are missing from TCRdb's copy, which holds only in-frame ones; the method was immunoSEQ multiplex PCR. The sample has more than 200,000 clones, approximately 86% seen once. The sample was peripheral blood. These TCRs come from a man aged 80 or over with acute or convalescent COVID-19. Both conserved end residues are part of each CDR3. The order of the fields is J gene, D gene, V gene, clone size, CDR3 protein, CDR3 DNA. D genes are given only for firm matches. Clone size appears in some rows only: once, few, many, or a class for an expanded clone.

j_gene: TRBJ1-3
d_gene: -
v_gene: TRBV19
abundance: -
CDR3aa: CASRPTVFSGNTIYF
CDR3nt: TGTGCCAGTAGACCGACAGTTTTCTCTGGAAACACCATATATTTT

j_gene: TRBJ1-5
d_gene: -
v_gene: TRBV2
abundance: -
CDR3aa: CASSRGGNQPQHF
CDR3nt: TGTGCCAGCAGTAGGGGGGGGAATCAGCCCCAGCATTTT

j_gene: TRBJ2-5
d_gene: TRBD2
v_gene: TRBV7-8
abundance: -
CDR3aa: CASSLRLTSGVNQTQYF
CDR3nt: TGTGCCAGCAGCTTGCGCCTGACTAGCGGGGTGAACCAGACCCAGTACTTC

j_gene: TRBJ1-1
d_gene: TRBD1
v_gene: TRBV7-2
abundance: -
CDR3aa: CASSLDAGRGTEAFF
CDR3nt: TGTGCCAGCAGCTTAGATGCGGGCAGGGGGACTGAAGCTTTCTTT

j_gene: TRBJ1-6
d_gene: -
v_gene: TRBV18
abundance: -
CDR3aa: CASSPGSGSNSPLHF
CDR3nt: TGTGCCAGCTCACCCGGGAGCGGGAGTAATTCACCCCTCCACTTT

j_gene: TRBJ2-7
d_gene: -
v_gene: TRBV6-5
abundance: -
CDR3aa: CASSYARLPEVEQYF
CDR3nt: TGTGCCAGCAGTTACGCCCGCCTACCGGAGGTGGAGCAGTACTTC

j_gene: TRBJ2-5
d_gene: -
v_gene: TRBV18
abundance: once
CDR3aa: CASSPGILETQYF
CDR3nt: TGTGCCAGCTCACCCGGGATTTTAGAGACCCAGTACTTC

j_gene: TRBJ2-5
d_gene: TRBD2
v_gene: TRBV5-1
abundance: once
CDR3aa: CASSWTSGGQETQYF
CDR3nt: TGCGCCAGCAGCTGGACTAGCGGGGGACAAGAGACCCAGTACTTC

j_gene: TRBJ1-4
d_gene: TRBD1
v_gene: TRBV15
abundance: once
CDR3aa: CATSDRVWETNEKLFF
CDR3nt: TGTGCCACCAGCGACAGGGTTTGGGAGACTAATGAAAAACTGTTTTTT

j_gene: TRBJ1-2
d_gene: TRBD1
v_gene: TRBV7-3
abundance: few
CDR3aa: CASSDPNRGGYTF
CDR3nt: TGTGCCAGCAGCGATCCTAACAGGGGTGGCTACACCTTC

j_gene: TRBJ1-6
d_gene: -
v_gene: TRBV4-1
abundance: few
CDR3aa: CASSQDGRGRPLHF
CDR3nt: TGCGCCAGCAGCCAAGATGGGAGGGGGAGGCCCCTCCACTTT

j_gene: TRBJ1-2
d_gene: -
v_gene: TRBV2
abundance: -
CDR3aa: CASSGQRKTSNYGYTF
CDR3nt: TGTGCCAGCAGTGGACAGAGAAAGACGTCCAACTATGGCTACACCTTC

j_gene: TRBJ1-1
d_gene: -
v_gene: TRBV28
abundance: -
CDR3aa: CASSSLTAMNTEAFF
CDR3nt: TGTGCCAGCAGTTCCTTGACAGCAATGAACACTGAAGCTTTCTTT

j_gene: TRBJ1-5
d_gene: TRBD1
v_gene: TRBV5-8
abundance: once
CDR3aa: CASLTGGIYSNQPQHF
CDR3nt: TGTGCCAGCCTGACAGGGGGCATCTATAGCAATCAGCCCCAGCATTTT

j_gene: TRBJ2-1
d_gene: TRBD2
v_gene: TRBV9
abundance: -
CDR3aa: CASSARLAGQSSYNEQFF
CDR3nt: TGTGCCAGCAGCGCCAGACTAGCGGGACAGAGCTCCTACAATGAGCAGTTCTTC

j_gene: TRBJ2-3
d_gene: TRBD1
v_gene: TRBV29-1
abundance: -
CDR3aa: CSVGQGFTDTQYF
CDR3nt: TGCAGCGTCGGACAGGGGTTCACAGATACGCAGTATTTT

j_gene: TRBJ2-1
d_gene: -
v_gene: TRBV7-9
abundance: -
CDR3aa: CASNRGGSDNEQFF
CDR3nt: TGTGCCAGCAACCGAGGCGGTTCGGACAATGAGCAGTTCTTC

j_gene: TRBJ2-5
d_gene: TRBD1
v_gene: TRBV7-9
abundance: once
CDR3aa: CASSSRGLGETQYF
CDR3nt: TGTGCCAGCAGCTCCAGGGGGCTGGGAGAGACCCAGTACTTC

j_gene: TRBJ2-5
d_gene: TRBD1
v_gene: TRBV7-2
abundance: -
CDR3aa: CASSLDRGSGETQYF
CDR3nt: TGTGCCAGCAGCCTGGACAGGGGGTCGGGAGAGACCCAGTACTTC

j_gene: TRBJ2-3
d_gene: -
v_gene: TRBV2
abundance: -
CDR3aa: CASIFEGTDTQYF
CDR3nt: TGTGCCAGCATTTTCGAGGGAACAGATACGCAGTATTTT

j_gene: TRBJ2-1
d_gene: TRBD2
v_gene: TRBV15
abundance: -
CDR3aa: CATSREAGAYNEQFF
CDR3nt: TGTGCCACCAGCAGAGAAGCGGGAGCTTACAATGAGCAGTTCTTC

j_gene: TRBJ2-7
d_gene: -
v_gene: TRBV7-2
abundance: -
CDR3aa: CASSLDLALREQYF
CDR3nt: TGTGCCAGCAGCTTAGATCTAGCCCTGAGGGAGCAGTACTTC

j_gene: TRBJ1-4
d_gene: TRBD1
v_gene: TRBV19
abundance: -
CDR3aa: CASSGDRGGEKLFF
CDR3nt: TGTGCCAGTAGTGGGGACAGGGGAGGTGAAAAACTGTTTTTT

j_gene: TRBJ1-3
d_gene: TRBD1
v_gene: TRBV7-9
abundance: -
CDR3aa: CASSLQGDNSGNTIYF
CDR3nt: TGTGCCAGCAGCCTCCAGGGGGACAACTCTGGAAACACCATATATTTT

j_gene: TRBJ2-5
d_gene: TRBD1
v_gene: TRBV5-1
abundance: -
CDR3aa: CASSLTPGQGREETQYF
CDR3nt: TGCGCCAGCAGCTTGACCCCGGGACAGGGTCGAGAAGAGACCCAGTACTTC

j_gene: TRBJ2-5
d_gene: TRBD2
v_gene: TRBV18
abundance: -
CDR3aa: CASSLGLQETQYF
CDR3nt: TGTGCCAGCTCCCTGGGACTACAAGAGACCCAGTACTTC

j_gene: TRBJ1-1
d_gene: -
v_gene: TRBV6-6
abundance: -
CDR3aa: CASSYTPGGLSTEAFF
CDR3nt: TGTGCCAGCAGTTACACCCCGGGGGGTTTGAGCACTGAAGCTTTCTTT

j_gene: TRBJ1-2
d_gene: TRBD1
v_gene: TRBV7-9
abundance: -
CDR3aa: CASSSRQGVNYGYTF
CDR3nt: TGTGCCAGCAGCTCAAGACAGGGGGTAAACTATGGCTACACCTTC

j_gene: TRBJ1-2
d_gene: TRBD1
v_gene: TRBV10-2
abundance: -
CDR3aa: CASRLGTGDGYTF
CDR3nt: TGCGCCAGCAGACTAGGGACAGGGGATGGCTACACCTTC

j_gene: TRBJ1-6
d_gene: -
v_gene: TRBV19
abundance: -
CDR3aa: CASSPHGTGYGNSPLHF
CDR3nt: TGTGCCAGTAGTCCCCATGGGACTGGATATGGGAATTCACCCCTCCACTTT

j_gene: TRBJ2-6
d_gene: TRBD2
v_gene: TRBV6-1
abundance: -
CDR3aa: CASSEGGRASGANVLTF
CDR3nt: TGTGCCAGCAGTGAAGGCGGGAGGGCCTCTGGGGCCAACGTCCTGACTTTC

j_gene: TRBJ2-7
d_gene: -
v_gene: TRBV6-5
abundance: once
CDR3aa: CASSLTNLLGYF
CDR3nt: TGTGCCAGCAGCCTGACTAACCTTCTGGGGTACTTC

j_gene: TRBJ2-3
d_gene: TRBD1
v_gene: TRBV29-1
abundance: -
CDR3aa: CSVEGEWAGGDTQYF
CDR3nt: TGCAGCGTTGAAGGCGAGTGGGCAGGGGGAGATACGCAGTATTTT